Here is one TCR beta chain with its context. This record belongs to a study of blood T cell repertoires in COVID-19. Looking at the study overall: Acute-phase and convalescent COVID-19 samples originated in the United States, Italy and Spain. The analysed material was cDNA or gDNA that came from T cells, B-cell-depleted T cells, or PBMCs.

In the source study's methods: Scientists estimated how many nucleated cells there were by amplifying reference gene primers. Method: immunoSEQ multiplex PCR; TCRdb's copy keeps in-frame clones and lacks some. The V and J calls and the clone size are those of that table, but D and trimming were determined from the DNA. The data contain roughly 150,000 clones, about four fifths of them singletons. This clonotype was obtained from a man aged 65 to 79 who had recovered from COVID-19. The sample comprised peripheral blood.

As DNA, the CDR3 is TGTGCCAGCAGTGCAGGGACTTCCCAGTACTACGAGCAGTACTTC. Encoded protein: CASSAGTSQYYEQYF. The chain joins TRBV28 to TRBJ2-7; the D gene is possibly TRBD2 (6 bases). In germline, CDR1 is MDHEN, CDR2 SYDVKM. V lost 5 bases, J lost 3 bases, and 17 bases lay in between. The CDR3 has 15 amino acids.